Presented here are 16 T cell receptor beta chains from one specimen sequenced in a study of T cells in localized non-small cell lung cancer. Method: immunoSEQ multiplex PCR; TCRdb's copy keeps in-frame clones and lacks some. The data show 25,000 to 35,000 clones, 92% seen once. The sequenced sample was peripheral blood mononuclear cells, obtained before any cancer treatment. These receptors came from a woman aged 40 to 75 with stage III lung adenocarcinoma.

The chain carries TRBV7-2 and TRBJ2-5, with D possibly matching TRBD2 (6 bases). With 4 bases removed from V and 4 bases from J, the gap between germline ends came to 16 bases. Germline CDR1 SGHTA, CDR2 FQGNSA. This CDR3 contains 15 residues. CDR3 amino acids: CASSSQPEGAETQYF. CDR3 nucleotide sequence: TGTGCCAGCAGCTCTCAACCGGAGGGCGCAGAGACCCAGTACTTC.

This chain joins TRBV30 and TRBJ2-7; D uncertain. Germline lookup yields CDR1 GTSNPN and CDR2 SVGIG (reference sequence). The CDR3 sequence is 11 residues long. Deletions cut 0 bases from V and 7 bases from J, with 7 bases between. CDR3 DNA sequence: TGTGCCTGGAGTGTATTCGGAGAGCAGTACTTC. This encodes CAWSVFGEQYF.

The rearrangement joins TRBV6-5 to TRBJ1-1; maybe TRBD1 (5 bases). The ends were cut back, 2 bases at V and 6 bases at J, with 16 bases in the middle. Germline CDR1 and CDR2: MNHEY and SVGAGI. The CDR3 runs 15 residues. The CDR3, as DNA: TGTGCCAGCAGTTACATCCAGGGACGGGGATCTGAAGCTTTCTTT. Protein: CASSYIQGRGSEAFF.

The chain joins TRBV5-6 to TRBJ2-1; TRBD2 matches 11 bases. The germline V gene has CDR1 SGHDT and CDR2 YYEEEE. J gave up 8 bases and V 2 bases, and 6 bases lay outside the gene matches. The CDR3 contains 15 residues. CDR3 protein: CASSLLAGESYEQFF. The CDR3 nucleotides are TGTGCCAGCAGCTTACTAGCGGGGGAATCCTATGAGCAGTTCTTC.

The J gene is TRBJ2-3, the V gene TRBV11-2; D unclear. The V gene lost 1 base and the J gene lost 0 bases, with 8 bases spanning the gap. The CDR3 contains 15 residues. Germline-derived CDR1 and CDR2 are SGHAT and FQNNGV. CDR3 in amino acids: CASSLALRSTDTQYF. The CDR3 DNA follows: TGTGCCAGCAGCTTAGCTCTCAGGAGCACAGATACGCAGTATTTT.

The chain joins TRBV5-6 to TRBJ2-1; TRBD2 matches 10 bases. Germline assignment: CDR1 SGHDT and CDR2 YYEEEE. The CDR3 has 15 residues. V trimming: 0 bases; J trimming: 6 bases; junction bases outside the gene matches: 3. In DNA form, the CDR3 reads TGTGCCAGCAGCTTGGATTCTAGCGGGAGCAATGAGCAGTTCTTC. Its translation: CASSLDSSGSNEQFF.

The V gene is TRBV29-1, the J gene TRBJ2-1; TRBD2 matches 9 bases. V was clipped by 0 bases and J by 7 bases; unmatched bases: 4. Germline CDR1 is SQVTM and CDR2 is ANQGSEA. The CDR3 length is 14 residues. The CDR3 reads CSVEEVAGENEQFF. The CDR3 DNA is TGCAGCGTTGAAGAGGTAGCGGGAGAGAATGAGCAGTTCTTC.

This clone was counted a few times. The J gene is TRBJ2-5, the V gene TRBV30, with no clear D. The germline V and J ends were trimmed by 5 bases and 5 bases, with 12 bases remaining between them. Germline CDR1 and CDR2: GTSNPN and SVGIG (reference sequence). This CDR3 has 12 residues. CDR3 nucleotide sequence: TGTGCCTGGGATAAGGCCTGGGAGACCCAGTACTTC. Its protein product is CAWDKAWETQYF.

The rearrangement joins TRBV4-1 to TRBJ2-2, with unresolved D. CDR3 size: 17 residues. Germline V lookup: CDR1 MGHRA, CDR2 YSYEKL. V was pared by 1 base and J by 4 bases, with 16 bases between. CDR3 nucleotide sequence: TGCGCCAGCAGCCAAGCTGTGGGTGGCTCGGGCACCGGGGAGCTGTTTTTT. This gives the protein CASSQAVGGSGTGELFF.

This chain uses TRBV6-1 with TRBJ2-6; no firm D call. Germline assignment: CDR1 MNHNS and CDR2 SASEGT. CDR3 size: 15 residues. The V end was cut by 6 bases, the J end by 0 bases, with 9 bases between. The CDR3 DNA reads TGTGCCAGCAGGGGCCTTATCTCTGGGGCCAACGTCCTGACTTTC. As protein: CASRGLISGANVLTF.

CDR3 protein: CASSKAGQGTGEQYF. For the CDR3, the DNA is TGTGCCAGCAGCAAAGCGGGACAGGGGACGGGCGAGCAGTACTTC. The V call is TRBV21-1, the J call TRBJ2-7; the table's D gene call, TRBD1, was not cross checked with the DNA. TRBV21-1 is a listed pseudogene. The CDR3 is 15 residues long.

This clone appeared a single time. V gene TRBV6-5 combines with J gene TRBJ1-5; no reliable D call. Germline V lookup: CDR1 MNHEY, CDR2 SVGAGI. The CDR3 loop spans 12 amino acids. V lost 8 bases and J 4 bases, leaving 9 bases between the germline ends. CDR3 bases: TGTGCCAGCCGGGCCGGAAATCAGCCCCAGCATTTT. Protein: CASRAGNQPQHF.

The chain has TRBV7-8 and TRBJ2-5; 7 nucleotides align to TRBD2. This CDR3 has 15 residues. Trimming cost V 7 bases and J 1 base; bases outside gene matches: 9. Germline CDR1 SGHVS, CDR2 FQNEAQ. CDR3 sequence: CASTMGEGPQETQYF. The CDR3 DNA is TGTGCCAGCACCATGGGGGAGGGCCCCCAAGAGACCCAGTACTTC.

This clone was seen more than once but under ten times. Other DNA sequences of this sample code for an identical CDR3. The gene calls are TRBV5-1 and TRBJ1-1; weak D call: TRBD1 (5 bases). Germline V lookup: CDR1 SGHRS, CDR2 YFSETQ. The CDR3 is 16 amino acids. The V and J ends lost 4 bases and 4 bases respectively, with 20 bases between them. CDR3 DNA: TGCGCCAGCAGCCAAGGGACTTCCGCCTCGGGCACTGAAGCTTTCTTT. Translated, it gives CASSQGTSASGTEAFF.

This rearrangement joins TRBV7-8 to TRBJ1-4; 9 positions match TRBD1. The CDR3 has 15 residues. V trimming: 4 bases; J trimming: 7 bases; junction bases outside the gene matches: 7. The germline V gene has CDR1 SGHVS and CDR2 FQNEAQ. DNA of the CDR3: TGTGCCAGCAGCTCCACAGGGGGCCGGGCTGAAAAACTGTTTTTT. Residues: CASSSTGGRAEKLFF.

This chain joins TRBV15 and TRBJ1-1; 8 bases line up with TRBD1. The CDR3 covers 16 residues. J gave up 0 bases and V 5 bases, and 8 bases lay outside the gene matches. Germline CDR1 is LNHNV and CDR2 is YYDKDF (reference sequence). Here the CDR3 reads CATSPGQAFMNTEAFF. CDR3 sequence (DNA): TGTGCCACCAGCCCGGGACAGGCCTTCATGAACACTGAAGCTTTCTTT. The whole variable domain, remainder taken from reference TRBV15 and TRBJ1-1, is DAMVIQNPRYQVTQFGKPVTLSCSQTLNHNVMYWYQQKSSQAPKLLFHYYDKDFNNEADTPDNFQSRRPNTSFCFLDIRSPGLGDTAMYLCATSPGQAFMNTEAFFGQGTRLTVV.